Each of the 6 T cell receptor beta chains below was sequenced from the same sample in a study of shared clonotypes between healthy human individuals. Data came from immunoSEQ multiplex PCR; TCRdb stores just in-frame clones and leaves some out. Here the sample spans 2,500,000 or so clones, 90% to 95% being singletons. The material sequenced was naive CD4+ T cells sorted from blood. Subset specified: CD45RA+ positively selected. The receptors were sampled from a man between 18 and 29 years old in good health.

The chain employs TRBV11-2 and TRBJ2-7; no clear D. V was clipped by 6 bases and J by 3 bases, with 12 bases between them. This CDR3 is 13 amino acids long. Germline CDR1 is SGHAT and CDR2 is FQNNGV. Here the CDR3 DNA reads TGTGCCAGCAGACGGACGGAGATCTACGAGCAGTACTTC. As protein: CASRRTEIYEQYF.

The chain employs TRBV7-3 and TRBJ1-2; TRBD1 aligns across 8 bases. The CDR3 runs 14 residues. Germline CDR1 is SGHTA and CDR2 is FQGTGA. The trim removed 6 bases at V and 8 bases at J, leaving 11 bases unmatched. CDR3 protein: CASSGGQVGGGYTF. The CDR3 DNA follows: TGTGCCAGCAGTGGGGGACAGGTGGGTGGAGGCTACACCTTC.

V is TRBV5-8 and J is TRBJ2-1, with D uncertain. V was trimmed by 0 bases and J by 8 bases, leaving 12 bases between them. From germline, CDR1 is SGHTS and CDR2 YDEGEE. The CDR3 has 14 amino acids. In DNA, the CDR3 is TGTGCCAGCAGCTTGGCTTCAGTGAAGGATGAGCAGTTCTTC. It specifies CASSLASVKDEQFF.

V gene TRBV2 combines with J gene TRBJ2-5; D not certain. Deletions cut 4 bases from V and 5 bases from J, with 11 bases between. Germline CDR1 reads SNHLY; CDR2 reads FYNNEI. CDR3 size: 13 residues. The CDR3 here is CASSVIGQETQYF. CDR3 DNA: TGTGCCAGCAGTGTTATCGGCCAGGAGACCCAGTACTTC.

The V call is TRBV7-2, the J call TRBJ2-5; TRBD2 agrees at 15 bases. Per germline, CDR1 SGHTA and CDR2 FQGNSA. This CDR3 is built from 17 residues. Trimming removed 5 bases from V and 5 bases from J; junction bases left unmatched: 9. The CDR3 protein is CASSGGLAGGPTETQYF. DNA for the CDR3: TGTGCCAGCAGCGGAGGACTAGCGGGAGGGCCGACGGAGACCCAGTACTTC.

This chain links TRBV19 with TRBJ2-7; D not resolved. Per the germline V gene, CDR1 is LNHDA and CDR2 is SQIVND (reference sequence). V lost 2 bases and J 6 bases, leaving 14 bases between the germline ends. The CDR3 totals 14 residues. For the CDR3, the DNA is TGTGCCAGTAGTATATTAGGTCGGGCAAGCGAGCAGTACTTC. Residues: CASSILGRASEQYF.